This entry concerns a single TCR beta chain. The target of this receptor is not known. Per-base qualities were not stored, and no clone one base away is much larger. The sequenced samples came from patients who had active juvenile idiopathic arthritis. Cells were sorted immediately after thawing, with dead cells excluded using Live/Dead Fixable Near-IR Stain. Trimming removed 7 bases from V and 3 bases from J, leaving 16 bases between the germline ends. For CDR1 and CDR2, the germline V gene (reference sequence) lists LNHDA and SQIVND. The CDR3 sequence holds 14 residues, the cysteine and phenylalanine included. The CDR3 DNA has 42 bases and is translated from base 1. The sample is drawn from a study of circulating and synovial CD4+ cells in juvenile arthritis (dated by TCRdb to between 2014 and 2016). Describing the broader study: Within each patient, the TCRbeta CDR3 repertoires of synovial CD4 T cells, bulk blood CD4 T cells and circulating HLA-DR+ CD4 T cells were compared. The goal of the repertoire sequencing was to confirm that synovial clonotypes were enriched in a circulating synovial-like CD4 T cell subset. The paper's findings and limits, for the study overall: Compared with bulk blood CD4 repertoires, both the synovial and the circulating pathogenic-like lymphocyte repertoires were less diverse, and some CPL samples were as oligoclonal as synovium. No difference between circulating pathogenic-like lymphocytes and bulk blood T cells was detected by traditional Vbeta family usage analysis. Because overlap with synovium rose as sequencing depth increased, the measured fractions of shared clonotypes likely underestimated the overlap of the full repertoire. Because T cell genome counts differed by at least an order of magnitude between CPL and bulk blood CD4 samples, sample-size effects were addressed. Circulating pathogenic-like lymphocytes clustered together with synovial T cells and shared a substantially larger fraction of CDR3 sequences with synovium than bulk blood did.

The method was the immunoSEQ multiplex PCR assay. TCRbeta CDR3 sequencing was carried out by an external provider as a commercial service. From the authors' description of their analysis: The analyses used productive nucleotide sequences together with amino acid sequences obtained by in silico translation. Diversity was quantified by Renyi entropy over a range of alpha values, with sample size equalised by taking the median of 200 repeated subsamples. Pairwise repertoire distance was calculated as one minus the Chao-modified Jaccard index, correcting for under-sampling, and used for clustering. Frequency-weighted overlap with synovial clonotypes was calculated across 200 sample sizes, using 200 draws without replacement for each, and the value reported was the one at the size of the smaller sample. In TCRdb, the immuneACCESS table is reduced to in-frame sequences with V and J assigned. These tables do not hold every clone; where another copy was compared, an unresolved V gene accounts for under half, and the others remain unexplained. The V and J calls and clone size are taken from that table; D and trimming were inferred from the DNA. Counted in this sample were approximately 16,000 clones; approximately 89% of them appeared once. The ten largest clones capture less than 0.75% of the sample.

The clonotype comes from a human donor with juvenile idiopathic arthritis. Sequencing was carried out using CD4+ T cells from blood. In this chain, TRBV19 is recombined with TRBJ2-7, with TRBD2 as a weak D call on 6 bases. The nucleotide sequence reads TGTGCCAGTACCCCTACCGGGACTTACTACGAGCAGTACTTC. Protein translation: CASTPTGTYYEQYF.